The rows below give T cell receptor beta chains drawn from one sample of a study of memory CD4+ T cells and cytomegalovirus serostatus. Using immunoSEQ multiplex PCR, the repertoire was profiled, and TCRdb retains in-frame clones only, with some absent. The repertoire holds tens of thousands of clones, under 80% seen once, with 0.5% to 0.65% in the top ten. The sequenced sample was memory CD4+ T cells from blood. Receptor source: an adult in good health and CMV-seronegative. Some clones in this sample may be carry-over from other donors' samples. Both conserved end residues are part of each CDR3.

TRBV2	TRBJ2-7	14	CASSGDRGPHEQYF
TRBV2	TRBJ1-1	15	CASTPLGALNTEAFF
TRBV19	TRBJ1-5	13	CASGTSLNQPQHF
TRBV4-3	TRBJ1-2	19	CASSQEINLSGTRIYGYTF
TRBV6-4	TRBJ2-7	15	CASSDPGLSSYEQYF
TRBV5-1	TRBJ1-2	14	CASSLVEQGYGYTF
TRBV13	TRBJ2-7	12	CASSSRSGEQYF
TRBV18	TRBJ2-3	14	CASSPRTVTDTQYF
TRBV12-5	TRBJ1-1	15	CASGQNEDSYTEAFF
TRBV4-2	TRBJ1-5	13	CASTTGMDQPQHF
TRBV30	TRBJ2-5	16	CAWRGLAGGRGETQYF
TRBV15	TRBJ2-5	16	CATSPSGIQGLGTQYF
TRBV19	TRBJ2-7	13	CASSRAIAYEQYF
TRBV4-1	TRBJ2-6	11	CASSQGYVLTF
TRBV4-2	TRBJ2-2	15	CASSLEAENTGELFF
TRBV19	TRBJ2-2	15	CASSIPGLGTGELFF
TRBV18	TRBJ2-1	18	CASSETGGALLVGNEQFF
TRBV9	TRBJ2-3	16	CASSVEVAGGADTQYF
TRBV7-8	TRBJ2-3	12	CASSPYTDTQYF
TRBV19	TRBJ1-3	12	CASSGDQNTIYF